This T cell receptor beta chain was recovered during a study of graft-versus-host responses after intestinal transplantation. Study summary: Every recipient underwent anti-thymocyte globulin induction, then tacrolimus and steroids for two to four years. General study results and limits: Graft-donor T cell macrochimerism in patients accompanied high graft-versus-host to host-versus-graft clonal ratios in allografts.

TCRdb's table, derived via immunoSEQ multiplex PCR, lists solely in-frame clones and lacks some. The sample has tens of thousands of clones, roughly 91% seen once. Deletions cut 5 bases from V and 3 bases from J, with 8 bases between. CDR1 is SEHNR and CDR2 is FQNEAQ in the germline V gene (reference sequence). There are 12 residues in the CDR3. With regard to this clone: Antigen: not known. Because the CDR3 is missing its conserved closing phenylalanine or tryptophan, this is likely a read error.

Sample: PBMCs, taken around 27 months after a first intestinal transplant, on the day of a second. The source of this sequence is a human patient who received an intestinal transplant, so some T cells may come from the graft donor. The gene calls are TRBV7-9 and TRBJ2-7, with a possible D match to TRBD2 (5 bases). CDR3 nucleotides: TGTGCCAGCAGCCCGGGGAACTACGAGCAGTACTCC. As protein: CASSPGNYEQYS.